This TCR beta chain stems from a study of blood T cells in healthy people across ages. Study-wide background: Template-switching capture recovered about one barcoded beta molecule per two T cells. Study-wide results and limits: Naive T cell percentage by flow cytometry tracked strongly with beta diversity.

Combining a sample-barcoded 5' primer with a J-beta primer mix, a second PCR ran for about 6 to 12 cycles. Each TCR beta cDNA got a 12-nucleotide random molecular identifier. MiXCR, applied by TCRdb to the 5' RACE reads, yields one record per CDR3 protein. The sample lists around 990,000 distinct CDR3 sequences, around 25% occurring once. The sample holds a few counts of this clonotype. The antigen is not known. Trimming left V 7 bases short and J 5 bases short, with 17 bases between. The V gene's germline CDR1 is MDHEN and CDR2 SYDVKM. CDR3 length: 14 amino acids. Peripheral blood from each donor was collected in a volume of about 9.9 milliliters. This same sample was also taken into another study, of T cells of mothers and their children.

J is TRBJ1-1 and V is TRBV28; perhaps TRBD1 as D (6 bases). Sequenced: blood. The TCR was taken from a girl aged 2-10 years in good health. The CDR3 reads CASTWTDLGTEAFF. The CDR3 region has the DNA TGTGCCAGCACATGGACAGACCTTGGGACTGAAGCTTTCTTT.